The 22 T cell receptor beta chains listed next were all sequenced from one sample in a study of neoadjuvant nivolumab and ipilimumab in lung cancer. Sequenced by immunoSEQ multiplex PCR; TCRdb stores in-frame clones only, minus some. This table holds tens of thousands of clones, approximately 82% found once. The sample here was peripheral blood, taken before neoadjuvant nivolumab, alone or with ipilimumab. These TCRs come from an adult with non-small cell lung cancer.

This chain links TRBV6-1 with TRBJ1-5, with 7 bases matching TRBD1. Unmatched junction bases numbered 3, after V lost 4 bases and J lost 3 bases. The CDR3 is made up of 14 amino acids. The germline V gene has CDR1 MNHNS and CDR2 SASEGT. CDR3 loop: CASSGTGLNQPQHF. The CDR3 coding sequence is TGTGCCAGCAGTGGGACAGGTCTCAATCAGCCCCAGCATTTT.

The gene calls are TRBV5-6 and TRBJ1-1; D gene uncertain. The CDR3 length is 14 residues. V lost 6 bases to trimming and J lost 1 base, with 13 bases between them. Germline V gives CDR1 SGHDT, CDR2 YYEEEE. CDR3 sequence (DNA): TGTGCCAGCATCCCGCTCGCCGGGAACACTGAAGCTTTCTTT. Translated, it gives CASIPLAGNTEAFF.

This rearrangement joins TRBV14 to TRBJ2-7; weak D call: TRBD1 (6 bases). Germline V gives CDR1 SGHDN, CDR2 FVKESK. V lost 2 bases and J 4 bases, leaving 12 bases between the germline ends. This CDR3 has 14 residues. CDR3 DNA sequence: TGTGCCAGCAGCCAACAGGGGCTTGGGTACGAGCAGTACTTC. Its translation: CASSQQGLGYEQYF.

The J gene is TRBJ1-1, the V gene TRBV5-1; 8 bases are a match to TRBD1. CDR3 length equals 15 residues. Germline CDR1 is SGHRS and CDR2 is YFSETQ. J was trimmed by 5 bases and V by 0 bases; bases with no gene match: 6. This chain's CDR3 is CASSLVGQAGTEAFF. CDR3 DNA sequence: TGCGCCAGCAGCTTGGTGGGACAGGCAGGGACTGAAGCTTTCTTT.

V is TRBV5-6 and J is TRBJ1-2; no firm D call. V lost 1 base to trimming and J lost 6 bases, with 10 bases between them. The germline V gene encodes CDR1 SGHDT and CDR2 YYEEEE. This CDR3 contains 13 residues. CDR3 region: CASSLRGQDGYTF. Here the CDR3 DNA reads TGTGCCAGCAGCTTGAGAGGGCAGGATGGCTACACCTTC.

The CDR3 loop is CASSYSSEQYF. The CDR3 DNA reads as TGTGCCAGCAGTTACTCAAGCGAGCAGTACTTC. V is TRBV6-5 and J is TRBJ2-7; D is undetermined. Germline-derived CDR1 and CDR2 are MNHEY and SVGAGI. The V end was cut by 0 bases, the J end by 6 bases, with 3 bases between. The CDR3 length is 11 residues.

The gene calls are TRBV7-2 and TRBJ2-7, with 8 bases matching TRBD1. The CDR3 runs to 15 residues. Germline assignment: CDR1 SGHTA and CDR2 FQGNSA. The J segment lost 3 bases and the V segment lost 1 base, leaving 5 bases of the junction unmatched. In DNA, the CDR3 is TGTGCCAGCAGCTTAGGTGTAGGACAGGGCTACGAGCAGTACTTC. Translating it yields CASSLGVGQGYEQYF.

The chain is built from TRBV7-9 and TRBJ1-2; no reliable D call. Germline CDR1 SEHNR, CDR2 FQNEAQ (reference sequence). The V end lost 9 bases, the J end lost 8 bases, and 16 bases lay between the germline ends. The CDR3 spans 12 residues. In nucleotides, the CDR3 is TGTGCCAGGGTCTGGCCCGGCGGAGGCTACACCTTC. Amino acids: CARVWPGGGYTF.

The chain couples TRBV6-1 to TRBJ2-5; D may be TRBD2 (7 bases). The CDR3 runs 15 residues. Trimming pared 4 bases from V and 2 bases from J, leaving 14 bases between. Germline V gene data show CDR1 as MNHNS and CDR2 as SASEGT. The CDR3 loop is CASSGGRGPQETQYF. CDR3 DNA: TGTGCCAGCAGTGGGGGGCGGGGGCCACAAGAGACCCAGTACTTC.

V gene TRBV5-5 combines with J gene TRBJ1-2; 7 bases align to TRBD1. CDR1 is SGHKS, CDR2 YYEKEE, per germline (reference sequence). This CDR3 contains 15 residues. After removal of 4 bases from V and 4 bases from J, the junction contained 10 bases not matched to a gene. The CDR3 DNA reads TGTGCCAGCAGCCAATCTACAGGGGAGGGCTATGGCTACACCTTC. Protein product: CASSQSTGEGYGYTF.

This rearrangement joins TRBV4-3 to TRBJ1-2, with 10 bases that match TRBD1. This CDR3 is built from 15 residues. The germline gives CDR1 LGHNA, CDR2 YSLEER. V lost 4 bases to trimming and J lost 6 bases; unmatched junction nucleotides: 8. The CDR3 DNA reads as TGCGCCAGCAGCCTGTATGACAGGGGGCAAGATGGCTACACCTTC. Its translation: CASSLYDRGQDGYTF.

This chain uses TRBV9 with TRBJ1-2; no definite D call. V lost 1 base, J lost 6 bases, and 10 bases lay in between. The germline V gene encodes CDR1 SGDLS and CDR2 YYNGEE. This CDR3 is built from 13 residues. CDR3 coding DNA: TGTGCCAGCAGCGTACAACCGGATGATGGCTACACCTTC. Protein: CASSVQPDDGYTF.

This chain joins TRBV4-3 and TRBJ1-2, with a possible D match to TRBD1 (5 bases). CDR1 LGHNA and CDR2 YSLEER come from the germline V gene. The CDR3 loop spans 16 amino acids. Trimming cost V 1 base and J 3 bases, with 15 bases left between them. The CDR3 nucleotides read TGCGCCAGCAGCCAAGGGGGAATCACAGGAGACTATGGCTACACCTTC. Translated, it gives CASSQGGITGDYGYTF.

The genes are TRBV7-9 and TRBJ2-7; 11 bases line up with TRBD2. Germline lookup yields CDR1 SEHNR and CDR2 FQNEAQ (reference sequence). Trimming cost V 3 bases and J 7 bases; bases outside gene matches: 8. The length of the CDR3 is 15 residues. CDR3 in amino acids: CASSFGGLAVGEQYF. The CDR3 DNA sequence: TGTGCCAGCAGCTTTGGGGGACTAGCGGTCGGGGAGCAGTACTTC.

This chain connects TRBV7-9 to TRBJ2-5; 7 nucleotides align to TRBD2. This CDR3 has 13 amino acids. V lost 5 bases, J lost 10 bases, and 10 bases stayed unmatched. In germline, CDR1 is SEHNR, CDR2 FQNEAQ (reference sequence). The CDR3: CASSPSGGSIQYF. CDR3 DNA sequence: TGTGCCAGCAGCCCCAGTGGCGGGAGTATCCAGTACTTC.

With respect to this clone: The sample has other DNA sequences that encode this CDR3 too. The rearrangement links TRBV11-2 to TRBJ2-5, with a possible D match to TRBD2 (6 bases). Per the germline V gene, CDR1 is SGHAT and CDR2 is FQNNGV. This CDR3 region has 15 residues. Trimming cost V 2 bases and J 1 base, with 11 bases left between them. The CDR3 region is CASSLLGGGQETQYF. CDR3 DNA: TGTGCCAGCAGCTTATTGGGGGGAGGCCAAGAGACCCAGTACTTC. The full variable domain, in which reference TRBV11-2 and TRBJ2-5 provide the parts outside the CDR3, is EAGVAQSPRYKIIEKRQSVAFWCNPISGHATLYWYQQILGQGPKLLIQFQNNGVVDDSQLPKDRFSAERLKGVDSTLKIQPAKLEDSAVYLCASSLLGGGQETQYFGPGTRLLVL.

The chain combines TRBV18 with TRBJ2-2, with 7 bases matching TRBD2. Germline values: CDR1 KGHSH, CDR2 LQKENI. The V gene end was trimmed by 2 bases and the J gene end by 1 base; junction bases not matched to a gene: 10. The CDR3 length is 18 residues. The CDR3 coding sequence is TGTGCCAGCTCACCAAGGTCGTTAACGGGAGGGAACACCGGGGAGCTGTTTTTT. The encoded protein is CASSPRSLTGGNTGELFF.

CDR3 residues: CASSPRFAGVPPEQYF. The CDR3 DNA is TGCGCCAGCAGCCCCCGTTTCGCGGGAGTTCCCCCCGAGCAGTACTTC. The chain combines TRBV4-1 with TRBJ2-7; 7 nucleotides match TRBD2. V shed 4 bases and J 6 bases; nucleotides not matched to a gene: 15. Germline values: CDR1 MGHRA, CDR2 YSYEKL. CDR3 length: 16 amino acids.

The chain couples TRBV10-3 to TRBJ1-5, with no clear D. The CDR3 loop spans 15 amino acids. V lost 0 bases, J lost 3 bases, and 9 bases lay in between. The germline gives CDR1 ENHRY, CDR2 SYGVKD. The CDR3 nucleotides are TGTGCCATCAGTGAGTCTCATAGTATCAATCAGCCCCAGCATTTT. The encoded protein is CAISESHSINQPQHF.

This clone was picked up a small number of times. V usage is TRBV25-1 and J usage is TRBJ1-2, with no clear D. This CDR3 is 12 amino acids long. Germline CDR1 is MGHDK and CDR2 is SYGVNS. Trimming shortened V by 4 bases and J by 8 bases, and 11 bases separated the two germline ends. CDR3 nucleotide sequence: TGTGCCAGCAGTGGCCATTTCGGGGGCTACACCTTC. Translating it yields CASSGHFGGYTF.

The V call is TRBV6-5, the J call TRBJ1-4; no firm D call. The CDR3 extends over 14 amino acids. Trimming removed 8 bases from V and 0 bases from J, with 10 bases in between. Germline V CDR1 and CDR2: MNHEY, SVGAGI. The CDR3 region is CASGTVATNEKLFF. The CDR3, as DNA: TGTGCCAGCGGAACAGTGGCAACTAATGAAAAACTGTTTTTT.

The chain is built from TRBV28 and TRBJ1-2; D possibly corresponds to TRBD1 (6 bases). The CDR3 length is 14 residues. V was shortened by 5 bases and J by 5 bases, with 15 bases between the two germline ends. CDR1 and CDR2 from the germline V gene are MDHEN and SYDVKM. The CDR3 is CASSGGGSRYGYTF. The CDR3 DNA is TGTGCCAGCAGTGGCGGGGGCTCTAGGTATGGCTACACCTTC.